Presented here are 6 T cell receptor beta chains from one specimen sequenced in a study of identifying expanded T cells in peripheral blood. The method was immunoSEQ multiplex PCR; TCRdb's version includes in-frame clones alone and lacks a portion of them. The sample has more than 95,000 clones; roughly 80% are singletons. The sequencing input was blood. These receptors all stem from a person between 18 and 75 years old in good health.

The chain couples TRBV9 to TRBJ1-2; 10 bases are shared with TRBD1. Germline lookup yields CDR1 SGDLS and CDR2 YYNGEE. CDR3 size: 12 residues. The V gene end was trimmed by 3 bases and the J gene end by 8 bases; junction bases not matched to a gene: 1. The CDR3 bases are TGTGCCAGCAGCGGACAGGGGGCAGGCTACACCTTC. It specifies CASSGQGAGYTF.

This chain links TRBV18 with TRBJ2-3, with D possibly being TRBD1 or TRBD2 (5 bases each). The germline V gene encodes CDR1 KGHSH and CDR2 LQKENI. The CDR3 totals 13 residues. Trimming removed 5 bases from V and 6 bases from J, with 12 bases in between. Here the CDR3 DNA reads TGTGCCAGCTCAGGGGGAAGAGCGGATACGCAGTATTTT. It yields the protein CASSGGRADTQYF.

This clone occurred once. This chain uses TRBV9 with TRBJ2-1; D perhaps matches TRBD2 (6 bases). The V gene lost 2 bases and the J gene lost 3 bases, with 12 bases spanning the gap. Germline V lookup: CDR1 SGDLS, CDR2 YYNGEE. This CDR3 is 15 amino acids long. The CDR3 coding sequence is TGTGCCAGCAGCGTTTTTTTCGGGGGCTACAATGAGCAGTTCTTC. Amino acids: CASSVFFGGYNEQFF.

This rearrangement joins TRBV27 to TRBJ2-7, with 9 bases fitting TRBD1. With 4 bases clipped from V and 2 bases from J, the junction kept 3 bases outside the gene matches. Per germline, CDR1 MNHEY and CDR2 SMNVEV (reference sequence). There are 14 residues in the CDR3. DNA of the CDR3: TGTGCCAGCAGTTATCGACAGGGGGCCTACGAGCAGTACTTC. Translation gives CASSYRQGAYEQYF.

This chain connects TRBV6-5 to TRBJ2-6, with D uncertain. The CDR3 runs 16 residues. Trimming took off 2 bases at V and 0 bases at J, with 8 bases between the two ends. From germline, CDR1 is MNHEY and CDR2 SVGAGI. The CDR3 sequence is CASSYSRFSGANVLTF. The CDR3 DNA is TGTGCCAGCAGTTACAGTAGATTCTCTGGGGCCAACGTCCTGACTTTC.

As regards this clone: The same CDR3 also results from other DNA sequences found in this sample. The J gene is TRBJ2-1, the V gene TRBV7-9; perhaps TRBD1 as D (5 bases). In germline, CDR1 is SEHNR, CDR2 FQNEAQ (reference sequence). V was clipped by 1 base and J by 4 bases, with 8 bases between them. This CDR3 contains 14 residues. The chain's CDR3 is CASSLGGPYNEQFF. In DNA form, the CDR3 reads TGTGCCAGCAGCTTAGGGGGCCCATACAATGAGCAGTTCTTC.